This entry lists 3 T cell receptor beta chains sequenced from one sample in a study of T cell clonality in common variable immunodeficiency. Their recognized antigens are unknown. Study-level results: In common variable immunodeficiency, TCR beta chains reportedly carried fewer deletions and N-nucleotide insertions.

Sequenced by immunoSEQ multiplex PCR; TCRdb stores in-frame clones only, minus some. The sample lists about 33,000 clones, none appearing once, the ten largest making up about 6.7%. Sequenced sample: peripheral blood mononuclear cells. All receptors derive from a human donor with common variable immunodeficiency.

There are a few counts of this clone. Sequencing ends 3 residues short of the CDR3 end; the germline J gene provides the rest. The chain recombines TRBV7-9 with TRBJ1-1; D remains ambiguous. V was shortened by 5 bases and J by 2 bases, with 9 bases between the two germline ends. Germline CDR1 SEHNR, CDR2 FQNEAQ (reference sequence). CDR3 length equals 13 residues. The DNA read from the CDR3 is TGTGCCAGCAGCGTTTATCCTAACACTGAA. Protein: CASSVYPNTE. The CDR3 reads in full as CASSVYPNTEAFF. Full variable domain (rest looked up from reference TRBV7-9 and TRBJ1-1): DTGVSQNPRHKITKRGQNVTFRCDPISEHNRLYWYRQTLGQGPEFLTYFQNEAQLEKSRLLSDRFSAERPKGSFSTLEIQRTEQGDSAMYLCASSVYPNTEAFFGQGTRLTVV.

The sample holds many counts of this clone. The read comes to an end 3 residues before the CDR3 does, leaving the germline J gene to fill in the end. The chain employs TRBV11-2 and TRBJ2-7; a possible D gene is TRBD1 (5 bases). This CDR3 spans 13 amino acids. The ends were cut back, 2 bases at V and 3 bases at J, with 8 bases in the middle. The germline V gene has CDR1 SGHAT and CDR2 FQNNGV. The CDR3: CASSLTGGYEQYF. The sequenced CDR3 bases are TGTGCCAGCAGCTTAACAGGTGGCTACGAG.

This clone was detected a few times. The DNA ends 3 residues before the CDR3 does, and the rest of the CDR3 is filled in from the germline J gene. V usage is TRBV6-1 and J usage is TRBJ1-2; 10 positions match TRBD1. Germline V gene data show CDR1 as MNHNS and CDR2 as SASEGT. Germline trimming cut 3 bases from V and 3 bases from J; bases unmatched to any gene: 4. The CDR3 is 15 amino acids. Partial CDR3 DNA: TGTGCCAGCAGTGAGCCCGGGACAGGGGACTATGGC. Translated: CASSEPGTGDYG. The CDR3, in full, reads CASSEPGTGDYGYTF.